The TCR beta chain under discussion was sequenced for a study of beta chain features in type 1 diabetes. This clone came up a few times. Its cognate antigen is unknown. Expressed TCRB transcripts got sequenced, as all isolated RNA was reverse transcribed. The protocol was immunoSEQ multiplex PCR, while the TCRdb copy is restricted to in-frame clones and leaves out a portion. This sample carries 390,000 or so clones, over 11% of them seen once, and the ten largest clones take approximately 0.038%. A CD45RO/CCR7/CD25/CD127/CD95/CD27 panel sorted naive, central memory, regulatory and stem cell-like memory CD4+ cells. Study observations and caveats: A pattern of fewer insertions and more deletions at VDJ junctions was seen in type 1 diabetes patients. A greater similarity of naive, central memory and Treg TCRB repertoires was seen among patients than among healthy donors.

The germline V gene has CDR1 SGHDN and CDR2 FVKESK. Trimming cost V 0 bases and J 4 bases; bases outside gene matches: 15. The CDR3 consists of 19 residues. V is TRBV14 and J is TRBJ1-1; 9 bases map to TRBD1. The sample comprised naive CD4+ T cells from blood. The origin of this receptor is a man under 40 in good health. The CDR3 here is CASSQEPPGTGFRTTEAFF. The CDR3 coding sequence is TGTGCCAGCAGCCAAGAGCCACCCGGGACAGGGTTTCGTACCACTGAAGCTTTCTTT.